Listed below are T cell receptor beta chains from one sample, sequenced in a study of identical twins. Each CDR3 protein is one row after TCRdb ran MiXCR on the 5' RACE reads. The sample shows just over 450,000 distinct CDR3 sequences, approximately 15% of them seen only once. These data were also filed under a second study, of yellow fever vaccine responses in identical twins.

The sample taken for sequencing was CD4+ T cells sorted from blood. The receptor source for this set is a woman under 30 in good health. CDR3s include the opening cysteine and the closing phenylalanine or tryptophan.

v_call | cdr3_aa
TRBV20-1 | CSARDSGHVAYEQYF
TRBV4-3 | CASSKLAGGVDANTGELFF
TRBV9 | CASSTASRSPQQFF
TRBV6-1 | CASSDRDSGANVLTF
TRBV7-3 | CASSSQGLVRETQYF
TRBV2 | CASRGQSPLHF
TRBV12-3/TRBV12-4 | CASSPRTSGSGDEQFF
TRBV5-1 | CASSLPAGGGTDTQYF
TRBV20-1 | CSARGEGSSYNEQFF
TRBV7-2 | CASSLVPSQETQYF
TRBV10-1 | CASKAGGSKNEQFF
TRBV7-9 | CASSLAVTGPDNEQFF
TRBV7-9 | CASSNEATGANTF
TRBV24-1 | CATSNLDYPSYNEQFF
TRBV3-1 | CASSQDWGRQFF
TRBV15 | CATSRGQGGEPQHF
TRBV3-1 | CASSAGGLAQETQYF
TRBV12-3/TRBV12-4 | CASSAVNLAGVHDEQFF
TRBV12-3/TRBV12-4 | CASSPAPRGKEPQHF
TRBV20-1 | CSARDLAGAIANTQYF
TRBV18 | CASSPHHILAGGPAEQFF
TRBV28 | CASSSPSLRLAGAKVNEQFF
TRBV5-1 | CASSSGQNRPSYEQYF
TRBV5-1 | CASSLRWDRGNQPQHF
TRBV7-9 | CASSSGAGSANYNEQFF
TRBV4-3 | CASSQELSRNTEAFF
TRBV5-1 | CASKRLAGESTDTQYF
TRBV6-5 | CASSYSWGKEETQYF
TRBV18 | CASSPRGLVDQPQHF
TRBV7-2 | CASSLSDEQYF
TRBV30 | CAWMLRNNEQFF
TRBV2 | CASREGYQDTQYF
TRBV12-3/TRBV12-4 | CASSQGSSGSYEQYF
TRBV9 | CASSAKINSPLHF
TRBV7-9 | CARGGQGQYNEQFF
TRBV7-9 | CASSLGGGMRDEQFF
TRBV28 | CASKKRGGVNEQFF
TRBV10-1 | CASSSIGLAGALNEQYF
TRBV20-1 | CSARERTGPNSPLHF
TRBV5-1 | CASSGGTGNTEAFF
TRBV28 | CASSPSTSTKNIQYF
TRBV5-5 | CASSLSLAVYEQYF
TRBV18 | CASSPFPGNTIYF
TRBV6-2/TRBV6-3 | CASSPRGLAGSYEQYF
TRBV6-8 | CASSHRDLSSYNEQFF
TRBV7-7 | CASSARQGKQETQYF